This T cell receptor (beta chain) was identified in a study of OX40 agonist ivuxolimab in advanced cancers. Looking at the study overall: Ivuxolimab, which targeted the costimulatory receptor OX40 (CD134), was an agonistic, fully human IgG2 monoclonal antibody. Intravenous ivuxolimab was administered to patients every 2 weeks at six dose levels: 0.01, 0.1, 0.3, 1.5, 3 and 10 mg/kg. Of the roughly 52 dose-escalation patients, hepatocellular carcinoma was present in roughly 19, melanoma in about 15, renal cell carcinoma in 9 and head and neck cancer in 9. Patients were allowed to have had prior anti-PD-1, anti-PD-L1 or anti-CTLA-4 therapy, and around 40% of the dose-escalation patients had previously received checkpoint inhibitors. In the dose-escalation cohort, around four fifths of patients were male, and the mean age was approximately 60 years with a range of roughly 20 to 79. The purpose of peripheral TCRbeta sequencing was to test whether ivuxolimab changed TCR sequence diversity and led to clonal T-cell expansion. Partial responses were achieved by three dose-escalation patients, of whom one had hepatocellular carcinoma and two had cutaneous melanoma. The monotherapy dose-escalation portion (N of about 50 patients) of the phase I ivuxolimab trial is reported in the paper.

In the case of this clone: No cognate antigen has been identified for it. Base-call qualities are not available, and no considerably larger clone is one nucleotide away.

General conclusions and limits of the study: Low levels of normalized T-cell clonal expansion were also seen in some nonresponding patients. The antigen specificity of the peripheral T cells that underwent clonal expansion was not determined. After ivuxolimab, more expanded clones were found on average in CD8+ T cells than in CD4+ T cells. At doses of 0.1 to 3.0 mg/kg, clonal expansion of both CD4+ and CD8+ blood T cells was observed from baseline to week 6. In the 0.1-3.0 mg/kg groups, partial responders had among the lowest normalized peripheral clonal expansion, particularly in CD8+ T cells.

The trial excluded patients who had a history of autoimmune disease or who were on systemic immunosuppression. Peripheral blood for TCR sequencing was drawn from every dose cohort at baseline, at cycle 4 day 1 and at cycle 7 day 1. Samples were obtained from an open-label, multicenter, first-in-human phase I dose-escalation trial of ivuxolimab. The trial enrolled adults with locally advanced or metastatic head and neck squamous cell, hepatocellular, melanoma or renal cell carcinoma. Before TCR sequencing, CD4+ and CD8+ T cells were separately sorted from peripheral blood. The CDR3, cysteine through phenylalanine, is 15 amino acids long. Only the CDR3 DNA stays, 45 bases, in frame from base 1. At the junction V is shortened by 7 bases and J by 0 bases, with 10 bases in between. Per the germline V gene (reference sequence), LNHDA is the CDR1 and SQIVND is the CDR2. Genomic DNA was extracted from sorted cells for sequencing of the TCRbeta CDR3 region. The immunoSEQ Assay was used to sequence the TCRbeta CDR3 regions. TCRdb re-hosts the immuneACCESS table, in-frame sequences only. Its copies lack some clones; in the studies checked, an unresolved V gene accounts for under half of them, and the cause for the rest is not known. The sample table records some 65,000 clones; roughly 87% of these occur just once. The ten top clones hold 0.38% of the sample.

This specimen consisted of CD4+ or CD8+ T cells sorted from blood, obtained in a trial of the OX40 agonist ivuxolimab. The rearrangement joined TRBV19 to TRBJ2-6; the D gene assignment is ambiguous. The receptor was isolated from an adult with an advanced solid tumor such as melanoma, head and neck, liver or kidney cancer. The CDR3 sequence is CASTAGLSGANVLTF. Read as DNA, the sequence is TGTGCCAGTACCGCAGGCCTCTCTGGGGCCAACGTCCTGACTTTC.